These 9 T cell receptor beta chains were all obtained from the same sample, sequenced in a study of Graves' ophthalmopathy and Graves' hyperthyroidism. Scientists amplified the TCR beta CDR3 regions from RNA transcripts. HTBI-primed first-round RT-PCR preceded second-round multiplex PCR. Each CDR3 protein gets one entry after TCRdb re-called the multiplex PCR reads with MiXCR. The sample consists of hundreds of thousands of distinct CDR3 sequences, 15% of them appearing once. The material sequenced was peripheral blood. The receptors were gathered from a woman aged 18 to 35 with stable Graves' hyperthyroidism.

This clonotype came up many times. The V and J genes are TRBV11-3 and TRBJ2-2, with D possibly being TRBD1 or TRBD2 (5 bases each). The V end lost 8 bases, the J end lost 2 bases, and 15 bases lay between the germline ends. CDR3 length: 15 amino acids. The V gene's germline CDR1 is SGHNT and CDR2 YENEEA. The CDR3 protein is CASSSRGGNTGELFF. CDR3 nucleotide sequence: TGTGCCAGCTCTTCACGGGGCGGCAACACCGGGGAGCTGTTTTTT.

This clonotype was observed at least ten times. The rearrangement joins TRBV7-8 to TRBJ2-7, with TRBD1 matching 10 bases. With 4 bases clipped from V and 5 bases from J, the junction kept 5 bases outside the gene matches. The germline CDR1 and CDR2 sequences are SGHVS and FQNEAQ. This CDR3 spans 14 amino acids. CDR3 protein: CASSSGTGEHEQYF. For the CDR3, the DNA is TGTGCCAGCAGCTCTGGGACAGGGGAGCACGAGCAGTACTTC.

V gene TRBV6-5 combines with J gene TRBJ2-2; D is uncertain. Germline CDR1 reads MNHEY; CDR2 reads SVGAGI. Trimming stripped 0 bases from V and 1 base from J, with 3 bases between. This CDR3 is built from 14 residues. The DNA for the CDR3 is TGTGCCAGCAGTTACTCACTGAACACCGGGGAGCTGTTTTTT. Amino acid sequence: CASSYSLNTGELFF.

Ten or more counts support this clonotype. The J gene is TRBJ2-7, the V gene TRBV13, with D tentatively TRBD2 (6 bases). Trimming pared 5 bases from V and 4 bases from J, leaving 15 bases between. This CDR3 has 14 residues. The germline V gene encodes CDR1 PRHDT and CDR2 FYEKMQ (reference sequence). CDR3 bases: TGTGCCAGCAGCCCCCCGGGACTGGTTTACGAGCAGTACTTC. This gives the protein CASSPPGLVYEQYF.

This clonotype was seen many times. This sequence joins TRBV19 and TRBJ1-1, with D unresolved. The CDR3 covers 14 residues. Germline V gene lookup returns CDR1 LNHDA and CDR2 SQIVND (reference sequence). V gave up 6 bases and J gave up 11 bases, with 22 bases separating them. CDR3 protein: CASRDTDGADQAFF. CDR3 DNA sequence: TGTGCCAGTAGGGATACAGACGGCGCCGACCAGGCTTTCTTT.

Details on this clonotype: Being one base from a much bigger clone, this may be a read error. The CDR3 loop reads CASSLEGLSEAQYF. DNA of the CDR3: TGTGCCAGCAGCTTAGAAGGGTTGTCGGAGGCCCAGTACTTC. The rearrangement uses TRBV11-3 and TRBJ2-5, with a possible D match to TRBD2 (5 bases). This CDR3 is built from 14 residues. Germline V gene sequence: CDR1 SGHNT, CDR2 YENEEA. V lost 0 bases and J 9 bases, leaving 14 bases between the germline ends.

The sample holds many counts of this clonotype. This chain joins TRBV12-3 or TRBV12-4 and TRBJ1-6; D perhaps matches TRBD1 (5 bases). V was pared by 6 bases and J by 9 bases, with 15 bases between. CDR3 length: 14 amino acids. CDR3 in amino acids: CASRGPGEGSPLHF. In DNA form, the CDR3 reads TGTGCCAGCAGGGGACCAGGTGAGGGTTCACCCCTCCACTTT.

This clonotype has at least ten counts. This chain links TRBV7-9 with TRBJ1-2; 8 positions agree with TRBD1. The CDR3 contains 15 residues. The junction had 12 bases not matched to a gene; V was cut back by 4 bases and J by 8 bases. CDR1 is SEHNR, CDR2 FQNEAQ, per germline (reference sequence). The CDR3 loop is CASSSRDRTFWGYTF. The CDR3 nucleotides read TGTGCCAGCAGCTCCCGGGACAGGACCTTTTGGGGCTACACCTTC.

This clonotype has a count of ten or more. The chain uses TRBV5-1 and TRBJ2-7, with 10 bases that match TRBD2. Germline CDR1 reads SGHRS; CDR2 reads YFSETQ. V was pared by 0 bases and J by 6 bases, with 12 bases of the junction left unmatched. CDR3 length: 17 residues. CDR3 in amino acids: CASSLEVAGGGTGEQYF. CDR3 bases: TGCGCCAGCAGCTTGGAGGTAGCGGGGGGCGGTACGGGCGAGCAGTACTTC.